The 27 T cell receptor beta chains below all came from one sample that was sequenced in a study of CD8+ T cells in alopecia areata (dated by TCRdb to the late 2010s). To prepare the library, the immunoSEQ multiplex PCR assay was applied. RNA was extracted from all samples and reverse transcribed into cDNA as template for TCR sequencing. TCRdb limited this immuneACCESS table to in-frame rearrangements with V and J called. A share of clones is missing; checked studies link under half to unresolved V genes, and the rest is unexplained. Here the sample has more than 200,000 clones; around 65% occur a single time. The top ten constitute roughly 4.2% of the sample. Per the publication, the time point label means: 4 weeks on oral tofacitinib. Per the publication, the treatment or condition label means: oral pan-JAK inhibitor, 5-10 mg twice daily. Here the sequenced sample was CD4+ T cells sorted from blood, taken at week 4, from a patient treated with tofacitinib. Receptor source: a human donor with alopecia areata.

This clone was counted a few times. The chain recombines TRBV7-9 with TRBJ2-3, with TRBD2 matching over 13 bases. V dropped 7 bases and J dropped 0; count of bases not matched to a gene: 7. The CDR3 length is 17 residues. Germline CDR1 SEHNR, CDR2 FQNEAQ (reference sequence). Written as DNA, the CDR3 is TGTGCCAGCAACCTGAGACTAGCGGGGGGAAGCACAGATACGCAGTATTTT. This codes for CASNLRLAGGSTDTQYF.

The V gene is TRBV4-2, the J gene TRBJ2-4, with D perhaps matching TRBD1 or TRBD2 (5 bases each). V dropped 1 base and J dropped 1 base, with 8 bases sitting between them. The CDR3 extends over 15 amino acids. Germline assignment: CDR1 LGHNA and CDR2 YNFKEQ. The CDR3 region has the DNA TGTGCCAGCAGCCAAGCGGGACCCGCCAAAAACATTCAGTACTTC. Protein product: CASSQAGPAKNIQYF.

The chain combines TRBV4-2 with TRBJ2-5; 13 bases fit TRBD2. V lost 3 bases, J lost 5 bases, and 3 bases stayed unmatched. Germline values: CDR1 LGHNA, CDR2 YNFKEQ. CDR3 length: 15 residues. The CDR3 DNA follows: TGTGCCAGCAGCCAGCGGACTAGCGGGGGTGAGACCCAGTACTTC. It yields the protein CASSQRTSGGETQYF.

This chain uses TRBV6-5 with TRBJ2-4; possibly TRBD1 for D (6 bases). Germline loops: CDR1 MNHEY, CDR2 SVGAGI. This CDR3 comprises 14 residues. Trimming stripped 6 bases from V and 7 bases from J, with 16 bases between. The chain's CDR3 is CASRKTGWGNIQYF. In DNA form, the CDR3 reads TGTGCCAGCAGAAAAACAGGGTGGGGGAACATTCAGTACTTC.

This clone was seen only a few times. The junction departs from the called germline gene at one end, perhaps through a read error. This chain connects TRBV7-7 to TRBJ2-5; 8 bases are a match to TRBD2. The CDR3 is 16 residues long. Germline loops: CDR1 SSHAT, CDR2 FNYEAQ (reference sequence). CDR3 coding DNA: TGTGCTAGCAGCTTGGGGACTAGTCGAAACCAAGAGACCCAGTACTTC. Residues: CASSLGTSRNQETQYF. Full variable domain (missing parts from reference TRBV7-7 and TRBJ2-5): GAGVSQSPRYKVTKRGQDVTLRCDPISSHATLYWYQQALGQGPEFLTYFNYEAQPDKSGLPSDRFSAERPEGSISTLTIQRTEQRDSAMYRCASSLGTSRNQETQYFGPGTRLLVL.

This chain connects TRBV5-1 to TRBJ1-1; unclear D gene. The CDR3 has 15 amino acids. The germline gives CDR1 SGHRS, CDR2 YFSETQ. The V end was cut by 3 bases, the J end by 0 bases, with 12 bases between. The CDR3: CASSSGGSVNTEAFF. The DNA of the CDR3 is TGCGCCAGCAGCTCGGGTGGTTCTGTGAACACTGAAGCTTTCTTT. The variable domain in full, with the rest retrieved from reference TRBV5-1 and TRBJ1-1, is KAGVTQTPRYLIKTRGQQVTLSCSPISGHRSVSWYQQTPGQGLQFLFEYFSETQRNKGNFPGRFSGRQFSNSRSEMNVSTLELGDSALYLCASSSGGSVNTEAFFGQGTRLTVV.

The CDR3 spells CASARTPASGANVLTF. Here the CDR3 DNA reads TGTGCCAGCGCTCGAACGCCGGCTTCTGGGGCCAACGTCCTGACTTTC. The chain has TRBV9 and TRBJ2-6; D gene ambiguous. V was trimmed by 7 bases and J by 1 base, leaving 15 bases between them. The germline CDR1 and CDR2 sequences are SGDLS and YYNGEE. The CDR3 is made up of 16 amino acids. The full variable domain, completed using reference TRBV9 and TRBJ2-6, is DSGVTQTPKHLITATGQRVTLRCSPRSGDLSVYWYQQSLDQGLQFLIQYYNGEERAKGNILERFSAQQFPDLHSELNLSSLELGDSALYFCASARTPASGANVLTFGAGSRLTVL.

V gene TRBV7-2 combines with J gene TRBJ2-3; D is uncertain. The CDR3 covers 13 residues. V shed 1 base and J shed 0 bases, with 2 bases lying between them. CDR1 and CDR2 (germline): SGHTA, FQGNSA. This chain's CDR3 is CASSLGSTDTQYF. In DNA form, the CDR3 reads TGTGCCAGCAGCTTAGGCAGCACAGATACGCAGTATTTT.

This clone was seen more than once but under ten times. The V and J genes are TRBV7-2 and TRBJ1-4; 7 bases match TRBD1. V lost 2 bases and J lost 8; bases outside the gene matches: 11. The germline V gene has CDR1 SGHTA and CDR2 FQGNSA. The CDR3 runs to 16 residues. The CDR3 nucleotides read TGTGCCAGCAGCTTAATAGGGGGGACAGTAAGGGAAAAACTGTTTTTT. Translating it yields CASSLIGGTVREKLFF.

V usage is TRBV2 and J usage is TRBJ1-5; TRBD1 might be the D (5 bases). The germline V and J ends were trimmed by 4 bases and 7 bases, with 14 bases remaining between them. Germline assignment: CDR1 SNHLY and CDR2 FYNNEI. This CDR3 has 14 amino acids. The chain's CDR3 is CASSGPIRGQPQHF. CDR3 sequence (DNA): TGTGCCAGCAGTGGGCCTATCCGGGGGCAGCCCCAGCATTTT.

The rearrangement joins TRBV4-1 to TRBJ2-3; TRBD1 agrees at 7 bases. CDR1 is MGHRA and CDR2 is YSYEKL in the germline V gene. This CDR3 is built from 16 residues. Losses at the gene ends were 7 bases for V and 0 bases for J; bases not matched to a gene: 10. The CDR3 DNA follows: TGCGCCAGCACCGCAAGAGGGGGACAGAGCACAGATACGCAGTATTTT. It yields the protein CASTARGGQSTDTQYF.

The sample holds a few counts of this clone. The J gene is TRBJ2-3, the V gene TRBV29-1; no clear D gene. CDR3 length: 13 amino acids. Germline V gene data show CDR1 as SQVTM and CDR2 as ANQGSEA. Trimming shortened V by 1 base and J by 6 bases, and 11 bases separated the two germline ends. CDR3 protein: CSVEGFETDTQYF. DNA of the CDR3: TGCAGCGTTGAAGGATTTGAAACCGATACGCAGTATTTT.

This chain links TRBV9 with TRBJ2-3, with D tentatively TRBD2 (6 bases). V was shortened by 4 bases and J by 4 bases, with 19 bases between the two germline ends. Germline V gives CDR1 SGDLS, CDR2 YYNGEE. The CDR3 length is 16 residues. CDR3 in DNA: TGTGCCAGCAGCTCCCTTATTATGGGGGAGGCAGATACGCAGTATTTT. This encodes CASSSLIMGEADTQYF.

This chain connects TRBV7-9 to TRBJ1-1; D unclear. Per germline, CDR1 SEHNR and CDR2 FQNEAQ (reference sequence). The CDR3 consists of 12 residues. Trimming removed 4 bases from V and 8 bases from J, with 11 bases in between. In DNA form, the CDR3 reads TGTGCCAGCAGCTACTTACACGAGGAAGCTTTCTTT. This sequence encodes CASSYLHEEAFF.

The J gene is TRBJ1-1, the V gene TRBV13, with TRBD1 identical over 10 bases. This CDR3 spans 14 amino acids. Trimming removed 4 bases from V and 2 bases from J; junction bases left unmatched: 1. The germline gives CDR1 PRHDT, CDR2 FYEKMQ (reference sequence). CDR3 region: CASSWDRGNTEAFF. The CDR3 DNA reads TGTGCCAGCAGCTGGGACAGGGGTAACACTGAAGCTTTCTTT.

The chain combines TRBV30 with TRBJ1-2; tentatively, D is TRBD1 (5 bases). V was clipped by 2 bases and J by 6 bases, with 10 bases between them. Germline-derived CDR1 and CDR2 are GTSNPN and SVGIG (reference sequence). The CDR3 is made up of 12 amino acids. As DNA, the CDR3 is TGTGCCTGGAGTCCTCAGGGTAATGGCTACACCTTC. It is translated as CAWSPQGNGYTF.

The chain has TRBV14 and TRBJ2-7, with D unclear. CDR3 length equals 13 residues. The V and J ends lost 1 base and 3 bases respectively, with 7 bases between them. Germline values: CDR1 SGHDN, CDR2 FVKESK. CDR3 nucleotides: TGTGCCAGCAGCCAAGCGTGGGGCTACGAGCAGTACTTC. This gives the protein CASSQAWGYEQYF.

The chain links TRBV10-1 to TRBJ2-7, with D perhaps matching TRBD1 (6 bases). The CDR3 has 14 amino acids. Trimming left V 10 bases short and J 2 bases short, with 18 bases between. CDR1 WNHNN and CDR2 SYGVQD come from the germline V gene (reference sequence). The CDR3 loop is CANITGPCAYEQYF. In DNA form, the CDR3 reads TGCGCCAACATAACAGGGCCTTGTGCCTACGAGCAGTACTTC.

The J gene is TRBJ2-5, the V gene TRBV5-1, with D possibly matching TRBD2 (6 bases). The germline gives CDR1 SGHRS, CDR2 YFSETQ. The CDR3 consists of 15 residues. V dropped 2 bases and J dropped 0 bases, with 11 bases sitting between them. DNA of the CDR3: TGCGCCAGCAGCTTTGCGGGGATACACCAAGAGACCCAGTACTTC. This translates into CASSFAGIHQETQYF.

This clone was seen a few times. This chain connects TRBV29-1 to TRBJ1-2; 7 bases match TRBD1. Germline loops: CDR1 SQVTM, CDR2 ANQGSEA. Trimming took 7 bases from V and 2 from J; bases not matched to a gene: 4. This CDR3 is 12 amino acids long. The CDR3 DNA is TGCAGCGGCCGGGACAGCAACTATGGCTACACCTTC. As protein: CSGRDSNYGYTF.

The genes are TRBV5-6 and TRBJ2-7, with D uncertain. Trimming removed 2 bases at V and 0 bases at J, with 6 bases between. The length of the CDR3 is 13 residues. Germline CDR1 and CDR2: SGHDT and YYEEEE. In DNA form, the CDR3 reads TGTGCCAGCAGCTTAGTCGACTCCTACGAGCAGTACTTC. Translation: CASSLVDSYEQYF.

This clone came up a few times. Its ends do not fully match the called genes, so a read error is possible. This sequence joins TRBV7-7 and TRBJ2-2; D is undetermined. Germline CDR1 reads SSHAT; CDR2 reads FNYEAQ (reference sequence). There are 16 residues in the CDR3. As DNA, the CDR3 is TGTGCTAGCAGCTTAGGCGGATTACCGAACACCGGGGAGCTGTTTTTT. Protein: CASSLGGLPNTGELFF.

The chain employs TRBV29-1 and TRBJ2-7, with a tentative D call TRBD1 (8 bases). V gave up 4 bases and J gave up 4 bases, with 14 bases separating them. The CDR3 length is 13 residues. The V gene's germline CDR1 is SQVTM and CDR2 ANQGSEA. The DNA of the CDR3 is TGCAGCGTTGGCGGACAGGGAGGGTACGAGCAGTACTTC. Its protein is CSVGGQGGYEQYF.

The rearrangement links TRBV7-2 to TRBJ1-5; 8 bases map to TRBD1. CDR1 is SGHTA, CDR2 FQGNSA, per germline. J was trimmed by 5 bases and V by 3 bases; bases with no gene match: 0. The CDR3 has 13 residues. CDR3: CASSLGQDQPQHF. The CDR3, as DNA: TGTGCCAGCAGCTTGGGACAGGATCAGCCCCAGCATTTT. Full variable domain (rest looked up from reference TRBV7-2 and TRBJ1-5): GAGVSQSPSNKVTEKGKDVELRCDPISGHTALYWYRQSLGQGLEFLIYFQGNSAPDKSGLPSDRFSAERTGGSVSTLTIQRTQQEDSAVYLCASSLGQDQPQHFGDGTRLSIL.

This clone was observed a few times. J is TRBJ2-3 and V is TRBV7-9; TRBD1 matches 7 bases. Germline values: CDR1 SEHNR, CDR2 FQNEAQ (reference sequence). V trimming: 4 bases; J trimming: 2 bases; junction bases outside the gene matches: 6. This CDR3 has 15 residues. The CDR3 here is CASSSGTEATDTQYF. The CDR3 DNA is TGTGCCAGCAGCTCCGGGACAGAAGCCACAGATACGCAGTATTTT.

A remark on this clone: The sample contains more than one DNA sequence encoding this CDR3. The chain employs TRBV29-1 and TRBJ1-1; D not resolved. The V gene lost 2 bases and the J gene lost 1 base, with 5 bases spanning the gap. Per germline, CDR1 SQVTM and CDR2 ANQGSEA. CDR3 length equals 12 residues. CDR3 nucleotides: TGCAGCGTTGAAAGGGAGAACACTGAAGCTTTCTTT. Translation: CSVERENTEAFF.

This clone was observed a handful of times. This chain connects TRBV5-1 to TRBJ2-7; 8 bases map to TRBD1. V shed 0 bases, J shed 7 bases, and the junction held 6 bases outside the gene matches. Per germline, CDR1 SGHRS and CDR2 YFSETQ. The length of the CDR3 is 14 residues. The CDR3 is CASSLVQGAGEQYF. CDR3 DNA: TGCGCCAGCAGCTTGGTGCAGGGGGCAGGAGAGCAGTACTTC.